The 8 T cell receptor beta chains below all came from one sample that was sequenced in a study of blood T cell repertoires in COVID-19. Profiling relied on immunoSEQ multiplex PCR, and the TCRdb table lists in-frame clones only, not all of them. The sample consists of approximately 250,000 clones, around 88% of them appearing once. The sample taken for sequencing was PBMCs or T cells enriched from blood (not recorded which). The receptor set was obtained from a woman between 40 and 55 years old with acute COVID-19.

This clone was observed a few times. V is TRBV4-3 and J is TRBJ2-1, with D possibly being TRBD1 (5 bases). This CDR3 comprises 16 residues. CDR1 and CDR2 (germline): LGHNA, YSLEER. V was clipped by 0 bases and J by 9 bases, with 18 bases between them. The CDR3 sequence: CASSQDPPPRAGEQFF. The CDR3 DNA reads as TGCGCCAGCAGCCAAGATCCCCCCCCCAGGGCTGGTGAGCAGTTCTTC.

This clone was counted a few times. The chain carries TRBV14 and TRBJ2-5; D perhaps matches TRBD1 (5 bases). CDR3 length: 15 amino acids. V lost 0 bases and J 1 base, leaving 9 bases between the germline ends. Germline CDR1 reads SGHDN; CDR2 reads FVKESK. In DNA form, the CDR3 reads TGTGCCAGCAGCCAAGATAGGGGCGGCCAAGAGACCCAGTACTTC. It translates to CASSQDRGGQETQYF.

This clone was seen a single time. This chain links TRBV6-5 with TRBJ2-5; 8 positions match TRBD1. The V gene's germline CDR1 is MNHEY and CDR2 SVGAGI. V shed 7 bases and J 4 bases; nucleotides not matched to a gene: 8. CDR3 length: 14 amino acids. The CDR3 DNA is TGTGCCAGCACCCACGGGACAGGTCGAGAGACCCAGTACTTC. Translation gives CASTHGTGRETQYF.

The CDR3 DNA is TGTGCCAGCAGTTACGTAGCGGGAGTGAAGAATGAGCAGTTCTTC. It codes for CASSYVAGVKNEQFF. The chain recombines TRBV28 with TRBJ2-1; TRBD2 matches 9 bases. Germline CDR1 reads MDHEN; CDR2 reads SYDVKM. V was pared by 4 bases and J by 7 bases, with 8 bases of the junction left unmatched. CDR3 length: 15 residues.

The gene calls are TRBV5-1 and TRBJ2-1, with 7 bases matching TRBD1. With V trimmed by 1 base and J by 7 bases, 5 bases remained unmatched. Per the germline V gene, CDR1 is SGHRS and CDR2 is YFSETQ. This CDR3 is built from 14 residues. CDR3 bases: TGCGCCAGCAGCTTGACAGGGGTCGAGAATGAGCAGTTCTTC. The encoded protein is CASSLTGVENEQFF.

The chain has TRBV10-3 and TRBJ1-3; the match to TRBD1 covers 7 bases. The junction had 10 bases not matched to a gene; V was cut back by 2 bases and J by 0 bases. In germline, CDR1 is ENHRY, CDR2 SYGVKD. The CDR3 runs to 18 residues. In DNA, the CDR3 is TGTGCCATCAGTGAGATAGGACAGGAATACCGCTCTGGAAACACCATATATTTT. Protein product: CAISEIGQEYRSGNTIYF.

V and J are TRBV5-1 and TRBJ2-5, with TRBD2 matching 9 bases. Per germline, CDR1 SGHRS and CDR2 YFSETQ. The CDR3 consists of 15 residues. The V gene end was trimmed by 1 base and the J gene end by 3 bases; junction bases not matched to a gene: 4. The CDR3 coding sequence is TGCGCCAGCAGCTTGTTGGCTAGCGGGAAAGAGACCCAGTACTTC. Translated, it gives CASSLLASGKETQYF. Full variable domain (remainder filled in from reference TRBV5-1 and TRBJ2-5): KAGVTQTPRYLIKTRGQQVTLSCSPISGHRSVSWYQQTPGQGLQFLFEYFSETQRNKGNFPGRFSGRQFSNSRSEMNVSTLELGDSALYLCASSLLASGKETQYFGPGTRLLVL.

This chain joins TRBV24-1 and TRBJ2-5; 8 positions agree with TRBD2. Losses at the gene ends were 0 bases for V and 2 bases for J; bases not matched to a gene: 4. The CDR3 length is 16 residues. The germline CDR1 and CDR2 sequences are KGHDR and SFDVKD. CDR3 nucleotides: TGTGCCACCAGTGATTTGGGAGGCGGGGGGCAAGAGACCCAGTACTTC. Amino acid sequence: CATSDLGGGGQETQYF.